This T cell receptor beta chain is drawn from a study of T cells in Graves' hyperthyroidism and ophthalmopathy. In this sample, this clonotype turned up many times. The CDR3 runs to 16 residues. Germline CDR1 and CDR2: SGHRS and YFSETQ. The junction had 10 bases not matched to a gene; V was cut back by 4 bases and J by 3 bases. Using RNA transcripts as the source, TCR beta CDR3 regions were amplified. The HTBI primer set drove a first-round RT-PCR of the TCR CDR3. TCRdb independently ran MiXCR on the multiplex PCR reads; one entry per CDR3 protein. The sample carries about 360,000 distinct CDR3 sequences, about 12% recorded once. Subjects aged 18 to 65 presented with newly diagnosed hyperthyroidism of less than 2 months' duration.

The chain combines TRBV5-1 with TRBJ2-3; 8 nucleotides line up with TRBD1. This TCR derives from a woman aged 18-29 years with Graves' hyperthyroidism. Material: blood. The CDR3 loop reads CASSPVPGTGTDTQYF. CDR3 in DNA: TGCGCCAGCAGCCCCGTTCCAGGGACAGGAACAGATACGCAGTATTTT.